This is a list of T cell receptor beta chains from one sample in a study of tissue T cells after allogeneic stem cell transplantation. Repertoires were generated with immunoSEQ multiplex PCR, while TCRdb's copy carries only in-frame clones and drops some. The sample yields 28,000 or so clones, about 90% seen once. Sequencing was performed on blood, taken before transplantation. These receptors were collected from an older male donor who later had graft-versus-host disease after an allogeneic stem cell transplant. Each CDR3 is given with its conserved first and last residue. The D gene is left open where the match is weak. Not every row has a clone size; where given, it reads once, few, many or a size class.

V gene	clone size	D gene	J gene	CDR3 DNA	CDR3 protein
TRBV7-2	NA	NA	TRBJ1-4	TGTGCCAGCAGTCGTACCTTTGCAACTAATGAAAAACTGTTTTTT	CASSRTFATNEKLFF
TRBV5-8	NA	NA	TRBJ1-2	TGTGCCAGCATTAAGAACAGGGTCCCCTATGGCTACACCTTC	CASIKNRVPYGYTF
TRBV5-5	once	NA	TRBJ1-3	TGTGCCAGCAGCTTGCCCCAAACAGGCACTGGAAACACCATATATTTT	CASSLPQTGTGNTIYF
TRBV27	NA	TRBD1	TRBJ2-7	TGTGCCAGCAGAGGTTACTCCGGGACAGGGGGCCCCAACACTTACGAGCAGTACTTC	CASRGYSGTGGPNTYEQYF
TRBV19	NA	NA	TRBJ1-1	TGTGCCAGTAGCGACACGCTGAACACTGAAGCTTTCTTT	CASSDTLNTEAFF
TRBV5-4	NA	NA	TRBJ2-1	TGTGCCAGCAGCTTGGGGCCGGGACCACCGGATGAGCAGTTCTTC	CASSLGPGPPDEQFF
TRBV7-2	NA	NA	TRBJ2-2	TGTGCCAGCAGCTCCTCGGCAGTGGTCACCGGGGAGCTGTTTTTT	CASSSSAVVTGELFF
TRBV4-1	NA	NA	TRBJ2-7	TGCGCCAGCAGCCAAGGGTTAAGGACTGTCTCCTACGAGCAGTACTTC	CASSQGLRTVSYEQYF
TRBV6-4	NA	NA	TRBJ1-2	TGTGCCAGCAGTGACGGTTGGATGGGCTACACCTTC	CASSDGWMGYTF
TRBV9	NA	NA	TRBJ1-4	TGTGCCAGCAGCGTAGGGGTAGCAACTAATGAAAAACTGTTTTTT	CASSVGVATNEKLFF
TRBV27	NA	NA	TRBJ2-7	TGTGCCAGCAAGGGATTTACGCAGGGTGGGGTGGGCGAGCAGTACTTC	CASKGFTQGGVGEQYF
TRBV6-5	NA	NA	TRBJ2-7	TGTGCCAGCGAAAAGCATCCCGCCTACGAGCAGTACTTC	CASEKHPAYEQYF
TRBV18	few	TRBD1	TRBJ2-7	TGTGCCAGCTCACCCGGACAGGGTCCCGCCGAGCAGTACTTC	CASSPGQGPAEQYF
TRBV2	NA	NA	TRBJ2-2	TGTGCCAGCAGCGGATGGGGGGCCGGGGAGCTGTTTTTT	CASSGWGAGELFF
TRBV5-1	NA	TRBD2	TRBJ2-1	TGCGCCAGCAGGCGACTAGCGGGAATCCACAATGAGCAGTTCTTC	CASRRLAGIHNEQFF
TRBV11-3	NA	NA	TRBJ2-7	TGTGCCAGCAGCCCTCATCAGGGGATCTACGAGCAGTACTTC	CASSPHQGIYEQYF